This T cell receptor beta chain originates from a study of siplizumab effects on memory and regulatory T cells. General study findings and limits: Memory cells seemed less diverse than naive T cells, which also seemed major contributors to the alloresponse. No more than a minor fraction of alloreactive clones could be traced back to unstimulated subsets.

Germline lookup yields CDR1 MNHNS and CDR2 SASEGT. Trimming shortened V by 6 bases and J by 1 base, and 12 bases separated the two germline ends. This CDR3 is 14 amino acids long. Turning to this clone: The antigen is not known.

TCR templates numbering some 10^5 were assayed per sample. Clones were read by immunoSEQ multiplex PCR, and TCRdb kept only the in-frame ones, dropping some. The sample records 100,000 or so clones, 94% being singletons. This TCR was recovered from a human donor in good health. The J gene is TRBJ1-1, the V gene TRBV6-1, with TRBD1 as a possible D gene (6 bases). Sequenced: Tregs sorted from blood. The CDR3 is CASSVGAANTEAFF. CDR3 nucleotides: TGTGCCAGCAGCGTGGGGGCCGCGAACACTGAAGCTTTCTTT.